This TCR beta chain was sequenced for a study of cytomegalovirus exposure and HLA in healthy donors. Study results and caveats: Within an earlier analysis, most TCR beta V segments proved productive either about 90% or about 30% of the time. Among TCR sequences, most were rare, though some public TCRs appeared in many donors. An Asian-associated ancestry cluster reportedly showed fewer N-insertions than the roughly 700-donor mean in a later analysis. With later analysis, a missense DCLRE1C variant became linked to TCR beta V- and J-gene trimming.

This CDR3 has 16 residues. Germline assignment: CDR1 SGHTA and CDR2 FQGNSA. Trimming cost V 4 bases and J 1 base; bases outside gene matches: 10. Use of 60 Vbeta and 13 Jbeta primers characterized the PCR. The repertoire was sequenced with immunoSEQ multiplex PCR; TCRdb's copy has only in-frame clones and lacks some. The data show tens of thousands of clones, around 80% seen once. Notes on this clone: What it binds is unknown.

This receptor was identified in a man in his fifties or sixties in good health and CMV-seropositive. This chain joins TRBV7-2 and TRBJ2-7, with 7 bases that match TRBD2. The source material was PBMCs. The CDR3, as DNA: TGTGCCAGCAGCTCATCTACTAGCGTCCAGTCCTACGAGCAGTACTTC. Amino acid sequence: CASSSSTSVQSYEQYF.